The T cell receptor (beta chain) described here comes from a study of Graves' ophthalmopathy and Graves' hyperthyroidism. About the study: Sampling took place at initial diagnosis, with peripheral blood obtained before any treatment. Study observations and caveats: Thyroid clonotypes that were expanded above 0.001 frequency mostly also appeared in blood.

Regarding this clonotype: The target antigen is unknown.

Serum thyroxine and TRAb, along with clinical symptoms, thyroid ultrasound and orbital computed tomography, were what diagnosis relied on. Germline lookup yields CDR1 LNHDA and CDR2 SQIVND (reference sequence). This CDR3 comprises 13 residues. Trimming took off 11 bases at V and 2 bases at J, with 15 bases between the two ends. Transcripts of RNA were the source for amplifying TCR beta CDR3 regions. The first round was an RT-PCR with HTBI primers, and the second round was a multiplex PCR. Via MiXCR, TCRdb re-called the multiplex PCR reads, giving one row per CDR3 protein. The table shows 500,000 to 800,000 distinct CDR3 sequences, with over 40% occurring only once.

The receptor was derived from an adult man with Graves' ophthalmopathy. The chain has TRBV19 and TRBJ1-2, with D unresolved. Specimen: peripheral blood. The DNA for the CDR3 is TGTGCCTGGAGTGCAGTCCCAAACTATGGCTACACCTTC. This encodes CAWSAVPNYGYTF.